Listed below are T cell receptor beta chains from one sample, sequenced in a study of T cells in Graves' hyperthyroidism and ophthalmopathy. One entry per CDR3 protein, called by TCRdb with MiXCR from the multiplex PCR reads. The sample yields fewer than 900,000 distinct CDR3 sequences, around 20% seen once. The sample was blood. These TCRs come from a woman between 50 and 59 years old with Graves' hyperthyroidism that later progressed to Graves' ophthalmopathy. CDR3s include the opening cysteine and the closing phenylalanine or tryptophan. A D gene is named only where the DNA matches it firmly.

V: TRBV27; D: TRBD1; CDR3: CASRTGQGSNQPQHF
V: TRBV3-1; D: TRBD2; CDR3: CASSTSGGMITDTQYF
V: TRBV5-1; D: .; CDR3: CASNGEGYGYTF
V: TRBV9; D: .; CDR3: CASSVDGGSYEQYF
V: TRBV25-1; D: .; CDR3: CASSEFGPTGVYGYTF
V: TRBV14; D: .; CDR3: CASSLPGLLGGETQYF
V: TRBV7-8; D: .; CDR3: CASSLRALGETQYF
V: TRBV20-1; D: .; CDR3: CSARLGGQAPLHF
V: TRBV24-1; D: TRBD2; CDR3: CATSEGLGDEQFF
V: TRBV12-3/TRBV12-4; D: .; CDR3: CASSAQGNTGELFF
V: TRBV3-1; D: .; CDR3: CAFSRGPDSPLHF
V: TRBV9; D: TRBD1; CDR3: CASSGTGAVNEQFF
V: TRBV6-1; D: .; CDR3: CASIPTIGDNEQYF
V: TRBV18; D: .; CDR3: CASSPPGEKREKLFF
V: TRBV18; D: TRBD1; CDR3: CASSPGTGWHEQFF
V: TRBV7-8; D: TRBD1; CDR3: CASSLVGGQEENYGYTF
V: TRBV20-1; D: TRBD2; CDR3: CSARVVAGVVADTQYF
V: TRBV11-2; D: .; CDR3: CASRGAGVSTEAFF
V: TRBV27; D: .; CDR3: CASSFARGVGYEQYF
V: TRBV20-1; D: TRBD1; CDR3: CSAPSTGNNQPQHF
V: TRBV7-2; D: TRBD2; CDR3: CASSPRGLTYEQYF
V: TRBV7-9; D: TRBD2; CDR3: CASSLTSQLAGGTDTQYF
V: TRBV7-3; D: .; CDR3: CASSPTRKTEHNEQFF
V: TRBV18; D: TRBD1; CDR3: CASSTDRVNTGELFF
V: TRBV5-1; D: .; CDR3: CASSLPVYEQYF
V: TRBV20-1; D: TRBD1; CDR3: CSARQGRNTEAFF
V: TRBV6-2/TRBV6-3; D: TRBD2; CDR3: CASRLAGPYSYNEQFF
V: TRBV5-1; D: TRBD2; CDR3: CASSLAIAGSSYNEQFF
V: TRBV7-9; D: TRBD1; CDR3: CASSAGQGDDTEAFF
V: TRBV3-1; D: .; CDR3: CASSQNSNTEAFF
V: TRBV9; D: TRBD1; CDR3: CASSVGGQGFYGYTF
V: TRBV7-2; D: .; CDR3: CASSLGRPPGNTIYF
V: TRBV2; D: .; CDR3: CASSEGFGGGYTF
V: TRBV7-8; D: TRBD1; CDR3: CASRSQTGEKLFF
V: TRBV7-9; D: TRBD2; CDR3: CASSTPGGPTYNEQFF
V: TRBV7-9; D: .; CDR3: CASSFRDGDYGYTF
V: TRBV6-6; D: .; CDR3: CASSYPGHKETQYF
V: TRBV2; D: .; CDR3: CASGFGAYEQYF
V: TRBV7-2; D: .; CDR3: CASSRGQPNTEAFF
V: TRBV29-1; D: .; CDR3: CSAFSGPKAPEAFF
V: TRBV6-9; D: .; CDR3: CASSLRGRGPSYEQYF
V: TRBV3-1; D: .; CDR3: CASRHGQRTSPYGYTF
V: TRBV12-3/TRBV12-4; D: .; CDR3: CASSLGRGQETQYF
V: TRBV30; D: .; CDR3: CASRQGLERNTEAFF
V: TRBV6-1; D: TRBD2; CDR3: CASSEWGGQETQYF
V: TRBV10-3; D: .; CDR3: CAISEWTRNSPLHF
V: TRBV7-8; D: .; CDR3: CASSLKGANTKAFF
V: TRBV20-1; D: .; CDR3: CSARDLEDSTDTQYF
V: TRBV2; D: TRBD1; CDR3: CASSEASPGGVGFGQPQHF
V: TRBV12-3/TRBV12-4; D: .; CDR3: CASSLYRNYGYTF
V: TRBV19; D: .; CDR3: CASSIEGLGNTEAFF
V: TRBV12-3/TRBV12-4; D: TRBD2; CDR3: CASSFPSGGVYEQYF
V: TRBV7-9; D: TRBD2; CDR3: CASSLGIAGGATNTGELFF
V: TRBV5-1; D: TRBD1; CDR3: CASSYGGLTGKYSGNTIYF